This T cell receptor (beta chain) emerged from a study of cytomegalovirus exposure and HLA in healthy donors. Study-wide results and caveats: Overall, about 160 TCR beta chains were annotated as cytomegalovirus-associated.

Note on this clone: The antigen remains unidentified.

Germline CDR1 MDHEN, CDR2 SYDVKM. The CDR3 totals 16 residues. V shed 2 bases, J shed 4 bases, and the junction held 10 bases outside the gene matches. Primers included in the PCR were 60 Vbeta and 13 Jbeta primers. Here immunoSEQ multiplex PCR was the method, and the copy in TCRdb shows in-frame clones only, minus some. The sample lists about 190,000 clones; around 90% were seen once. The receptor comes from a boy younger than 10 in good health and CMV-seronegative. The sample was PBMCs. J is TRBJ2-7 and V is TRBV28; 8 bases align to TRBD1. CDR3 coding DNA: TGTGCCAGCAGTTTACCCGGGACAGGAACGGGGTACGAGCAGTACTTC. Protein: CASSLPGTGTGYEQYF.